Shown below are 20 T cell receptor beta chains from a single sample sequenced in a study of blood T cell repertoires in COVID-19. Clones were sequenced by immunoSEQ multiplex PCR, and TCRdb holds only the in-frame ones, with some missing. The table records about 150,000 clones, 70% to 85% of them present only once. Material: PBMCs or T cells enriched from blood (not recorded which). Source of these receptors: a woman aged 70-85 years in a cohort exposed to, infected with or recovered from COVID-19 (not recorded which).

This rearrangement joins TRBV10-1 to TRBJ1-1; D unresolved. Germline V gene lookup returns CDR1 WNHNN and CDR2 SYGVQD (reference sequence). CDR3 length: 13 amino acids. The V and J ends lost 2 bases and 0 bases respectively, with 4 bases between them. The CDR3 protein is CASSETVNTEAFF. CDR3 in DNA: TGCGCCAGCAGTGAGACAGTGAACACTGAAGCTTTCTTT.

The CDR3 here is CASRTMSSPLHF. DNA of the CDR3: TGTGCCAGCAGGACAATGAGTTCACCCCTCCACTTT. The chain combines TRBV2 with TRBJ1-6, with D uncertain. Trimming removed 6 bases from V and 9 bases from J, with 9 bases in between. The CDR3 covers 12 residues. Germline CDR1 SNHLY, CDR2 FYNNEI.

This clone was observed a few times. V and J are TRBV29-1 and TRBJ2-3, with a tentative D call TRBD1 (5 bases). Germline CDR1 is SQVTM and CDR2 is ANQGSEA. This CDR3 region has 14 residues. Trimming removed 4 bases at V and 2 bases at J, with 13 bases between. This CDR3 is CSVGFTGYTDTQYF. For the CDR3, the DNA is TGCAGCGTTGGCTTTACAGGTTACACAGATACGCAGTATTTT.

The V call is TRBV28, the J call TRBJ2-1; D possibly corresponds to TRBD2 (7 bases). The germline CDR1 and CDR2 sequences are MDHEN and SYDVKM. The CDR3 is 17 residues long. Trimming took 3 bases from V and 2 from J, leaving 17 bases between them. DNA for the CDR3: TGTGCCAGCAGTTTTTCCGGGGGCGGGGGCGCCTACAATGAGCAGTTCTTC. As protein: CASSFSGGGGAYNEQFF.

V usage is TRBV7-2 and J usage is TRBJ1-3; possible D gene TRBD1, 6 bases. Germline V gene sequence: CDR1 SGHTA, CDR2 FQGNSA. The CDR3 covers 15 residues. Between the trimmed V and J ends, which lost 5 bases and 5 bases, there was a span of 16 bases. DNA of the CDR3: TGTGCCAGCAGCGATCAGGGGTTTACTAGAAACACCATATATTTT. This gives the protein CASSDQGFTRNTIYF.

The chain links TRBV4-1 to TRBJ1-1, with D uncertain. Germline CDR1 and CDR2: MGHRA and YSYEKL. The V gene lost 2 bases and the J gene lost 11 bases, with 15 bases spanning the gap. The CDR3 has 13 amino acids. The CDR3 protein is CASSQHEPRGAFF. The CDR3 DNA is TGCGCCAGCAGCCAACATGAGCCCCGCGGGGCTTTCTTT.

The chain links TRBV11-3 to TRBJ1-4; D call uncertain. The CDR3 is made up of 16 amino acids. Germline-derived CDR1 and CDR2 are SGHNT and YENEEA. V dropped 5 bases and J dropped 2 bases, with 15 bases sitting between them. The CDR3 coding sequence is TGTGCCAGCAGCCAAGCAGGAGGTACCACTAATGAAAAACTGTTTTTT. Its protein is CASSQAGGTTNEKLFF.

In the case of this clone: Different DNA sequences within this sample yield the same CDR3. The rearrangement joins TRBV5-1 to TRBJ2-1, with 7 bases that match TRBD2. The CDR3 runs 14 residues. Germline lookup yields CDR1 SGHRS and CDR2 YFSETQ. The junction had 0 bases not matched to a gene; V was cut back by 2 bases and J by 1 base. The CDR3 sequence: CASSLAGSYNEQFF. CDR3 bases: TGCGCCAGCAGCTTAGCGGGATCCTACAATGAGCAGTTCTTC.

The chain combines TRBV19 with TRBJ2-1; the D is unclear. The germline V and J ends were trimmed by 5 bases and 0 bases, with 14 bases remaining between them. The CDR3 length is 16 residues. Germline CDR1 reads LNHDA; CDR2 reads SQIVND (reference sequence). In nucleotides, the CDR3 is TGTGCCAGTAGTCGGAAGGCGGTGAGCTCCTACAATGAGCAGTTCTTC. Translation: CASSRKAVSSYNEQFF.

This clone has more than one count but fewer than ten. The rearrangement links TRBV7-9 to TRBJ1-1, with 7 nucleotides matching TRBD1. Germline assignment: CDR1 SEHNR and CDR2 FQNEAQ (reference sequence). This CDR3 comprises 13 residues. V trimming: 3 bases; J trimming: 6 bases; junction bases outside the gene matches: 4. The DNA for the CDR3 is TGTGCCAGCAGCTTCGGACAGGCATCTGAAGCTTTCTTT. This sequence encodes CASSFGQASEAFF.

This rearrangement joins TRBV9 to TRBJ1-1, with D possibly matching TRBD1 (5 bases). CDR3 size: 15 residues. Germline loops: CDR1 SGDLS, CDR2 YYNGEE. Trimming left V 3 bases short and J 0 bases short, with 12 bases between. This CDR3 reads CASSETERLNTEAFF. For the CDR3, the DNA is TGTGCCAGCAGCGAGACAGAGCGTTTGAACACTGAAGCTTTCTTT.

The V and J genes are TRBV28 and TRBJ1-2; D ambiguous. Per the germline V gene, CDR1 is MDHEN and CDR2 is SYDVKM. V lost 4 bases to trimming and J lost 3 bases, with 15 bases between them. The CDR3 consists of 15 residues. In nucleotides, the CDR3 is TGTGCCAGCAGTTCCCCGGGAGCAAGCCACTATGGCTACACCTTC. Its protein product is CASSSPGASHYGYTF.

The CDR3 is CASSQLTGGAETQYF. CDR3 sequence (DNA): TGTGCCAGCAGCCAGTTGACAGGGGGCGCCGAGACCCAGTACTTC. The genes are TRBV4-2 and TRBJ2-5, with 10 bases that match TRBD1. This CDR3 contains 15 residues. Germline loops: CDR1 LGHNA, CDR2 YNFKEQ. The J segment lost 5 bases and the V segment lost 3 bases, leaving 6 bases of the junction unmatched.

CDR3 DNA sequence: TGTGCCAGCAGCGCTCTGGGCTCTGGTGAGCAGTTCTTC. Amino acids: CASSALGSGEQFF. The rearrangement joins TRBV9 to TRBJ2-1; D gene uncertain. Trimming removed 3 bases at V and 9 bases at J, with 13 bases between. Germline lookup yields CDR1 SGDLS and CDR2 YYNGEE. The CDR3 totals 13 residues. Full variable domain (outside the CDR3, taken from reference TRBV9 and TRBJ2-1): DSGVTQTPKHLITATGQRVTLRCSPRSGDLSVYWYQQSLDQGLQFLIQYYNGEERAKGNILERFSAQQFPDLHSELNLSSLELGDSALYFCASSALGSGEQFFGPGTRLTVL.

This chain connects TRBV5-1 to TRBJ1-2; tentative D call: TRBD1 (5 bases). Between the trimmed V and J ends, which lost 1 base and 5 bases, there was a span of 12 bases. From germline, CDR1 is SGHRS and CDR2 YFSETQ. CDR3 length equals 14 residues. In nucleotides, the CDR3 is TGCGCCAGCAGCTTGACGACAGTTACTTATGGCTACACCTTC. Its translation: CASSLTTVTYGYTF.

This rearrangement joins TRBV11-2 to TRBJ1-2; D remains unclear. There are 13 residues in the CDR3. V dropped 1 base and J dropped 3 bases, with 6 bases sitting between them. Per germline, CDR1 SGHAT and CDR2 FQNNGV. The CDR3 DNA is TGTGCCAGCAGCTTAGCCCAGGACTATGGCTACACCTTC. It encodes CASSLAQDYGYTF.

This clone was observed a handful of times. The chain links TRBV11-3 to TRBJ1-2; 7 bases line up with TRBD1. The trim removed 5 bases at V and 8 bases at J, leaving 11 bases unmatched. Per germline, CDR1 SGHNT and CDR2 YENEEA. CDR3 length: 14 residues. CDR3 region: CASSPGQDRPGYTF. CDR3 in DNA: TGTGCCAGCAGCCCCGGACAGGACCGTCCGGGCTACACCTTC.

The chain joins TRBV9 to TRBJ2-1; the match to TRBD2 covers 7 bases. The V and J ends lost 7 bases and 9 bases, in that order; junction bases with no gene match: 4. There are 11 residues in the CDR3. Germline CDR1 and CDR2: SGDLS and YYNGEE. The CDR3 here is CASGRAVEQFF. CDR3 nucleotides: TGTGCCAGCGGGAGGGCCGTTGAGCAGTTCTTC.

This sequence joins TRBV4-3 and TRBJ2-1, with a tentative D call TRBD2 (6 bases). V was pared by 4 bases and J by 3 bases, with 16 bases between. This CDR3 spans 16 amino acids. The germline CDR1 and CDR2 sequences are LGHNA and YSLEER. CDR3 region: CASSLHPGTVYNEQFF. Written as DNA, the CDR3 is TGCGCCAGCAGCCTCCACCCCGGGACTGTCTACAATGAGCAGTTCTTC.

The gene calls are TRBV28 and TRBJ2-5; D is unclear. Looked up from germline, CDR1 is MDHEN and CDR2 is SYDVKM. The V and J ends lost 6 bases and 2 bases respectively, with 19 bases between them. This CDR3 comprises 16 residues. The CDR3, as DNA: TGTGCCAGCAGCGTACTGTCACCGCTCCCTCAAGAGACCCAGTACTTC. Its translation: CASSVLSPLPQETQYF.